This T cell receptor beta chain was documented in a study of T cell repertoires in cytomegalovirus infection. In the study overall: In public TCR beta signatures, there were indications of both CMV infection and matching HLA type.

Between the trimmed V and J ends, which lost 5 bases and 3 bases, there was a span of 11 bases. Germline V gene sequence: CDR1 SGHTA, CDR2 FQGNSA. The CDR3 contains 13 residues. The study's findings and limits: Carriage of CMV together with the relevant HLA was identifiable through cumulative public TCR beta family frequency. Ex vivo, HLA-C-restricted CMV-specific TCR beta clonotypes prevailed over the rest of the response.

This clonotype was found many times. What it recognizes is unknown. Using its own MiXCR run on the reads, TCRdb lists one record per CDR3 protein. In the table there are about 740,000 distinct CDR3 sequences, roughly 36% of which are singletons. Sequenced input: PBMCs. The chain joins TRBV7-2 to TRBJ2-7; possibly TRBD2 for D (5 bases). This receptor was taken from a human donor in good health (CMV status not recorded). Some clones in this sample may be carry-over from other donors' samples. The CDR3 DNA follows: TGTGCCAGCAGCCGAGGGTCGCACTACGAGCAGTACTTC. This gives the protein CASSRGSHYEQYF.